Shown below are 20 T cell receptor beta chains from a single sample sequenced in a study of a mutant IDH1 vaccine in newly diagnosed glioma. The sample's time point: week 11, during vaccination. A single vaccine dose contained 300 ug of mutant IDH1 20-mer peptide, and topical imiquimod was used with it. Their cognate antigens are unknown. Sequencing was performed with immunoSEQ multiplex PCR; in TCRdb, only in-frame clones are kept and a portion is missing. The sample lists some 130,000 clones, around 80% occurring once. The sample consisted of PBMCs, taken from a glioma patient whose treatment included an IDH1 peptide vaccine. All receptors derive from a man aged 40-49 years with glioma.

This clone was seen more than once but under ten times. V gene TRBV6-1 combines with J gene TRBJ2-3, with 11 positions matching TRBD2. Germline lookup yields CDR1 MNHNS and CDR2 SASEGT. The CDR3 extends over 15 amino acids. The V segment lost 5 bases and the J segment 10 bases; nucleotides outside the gene matches: 11. Here the CDR3 DNA reads TGTGCCAGCAGTCCCGGGACTAGCGGAGACTTTCCGCAGTATTTT. Amino acids: CASSPGTSGDFPQYF.

Only one count was recorded for this clone. This chain links TRBV19 with TRBJ2-1; D may correspond to TRBD1 or TRBD2 (5 bases each). Trimming left V 2 bases short and J 8 bases short, with 22 bases between. The CDR3 covers 17 residues. Germline CDR1 is LNHDA and CDR2 is SQIVND (reference sequence). CDR3 in amino acids: CASSILGVSHRKHEQFF. As DNA, the CDR3 is TGTGCCAGTAGTATATTGGGGGTATCCCATCGTAAGCATGAGCAGTTCTTC. The complete variable domain, with remaining parts taken from reference TRBV19 and TRBJ2-1, reads DGGITQSPKYLFRKEGQNVTLSCEQNLNHDAMYWYRQDPGQGLRLIYYSQIVNDFQKGDIAEGYSVSREKKESFPLTVTSAQKNPTAFYLCASSILGVSHRKHEQFFGPGTRLTVL.

The chain links TRBV18 to TRBJ2-1; D tentatively reads TRBD1 or TRBD2 (6 bases each). Germline V gene lookup returns CDR1 KGHSH and CDR2 LQKENI. CDR3 size: 15 residues. Trimming left V 1 base short and J 0 bases short, with 7 bases between. CDR3: CASSPRGASYNEQFF. The CDR3 DNA sequence: TGTGCCAGCTCACCACGGGGGGCCTCCTACAATGAGCAGTTCTTC.

The V and J genes are TRBV7-2 and TRBJ2-3; tentatively, D is TRBD2 (7 bases). Trimming took 4 bases from V and 1 from J, leaving 12 bases between them. The CDR3 is 15 residues long. In germline, CDR1 is SGHTA, CDR2 FQGNSA. The CDR3 DNA reads TGTGCCAGCAGCTCCGACGGGGGGCGCACAGATACGCAGTATTTT. Translating it yields CASSSDGGRTDTQYF.

The chain couples TRBV27 to TRBJ2-5; a weak D match, TRBD1 (5 bases). V lost 8 bases and J 5 bases, leaving 15 bases between the germline ends. CDR1 is MNHEY, CDR2 SMNVEV, per germline (reference sequence). The CDR3 covers 13 residues. The CDR3 loop reads CASADGAAETQYF. The CDR3 DNA reads TGTGCCAGCGCAGATGGGGCGGCGGAGACCCAGTACTTC.

The chain uses TRBV30 and TRBJ1-5, with a possible D match to TRBD1 (5 bases). The CDR3 runs to 12 residues. Trimming shortened V by 5 bases and J by 5 bases, and 10 bases separated the two germline ends. The V gene's germline CDR1 is GTSNPN and CDR2 SVGIG (reference sequence). The CDR3: CAWGEGYQPQHF. DNA for the CDR3: TGTGCCTGGGGAGAGGGGTATCAGCCCCAGCATTTT.

The rearrangement joins TRBV19 to TRBJ2-7, with 9 bases that match TRBD2. From germline, CDR1 is LNHDA and CDR2 SQIVND (reference sequence). V lost 6 bases to trimming and J lost 5 bases; unmatched junction nucleotides: 11. The length of the CDR3 is 15 residues. The CDR3 here is CASSRQASGMNEQYF. For the CDR3, the DNA is TGTGCCAGTAGCCGGCAGGCTAGCGGGATGAACGAGCAGTACTTC.

This chain links TRBV4-1 with TRBJ1-4, with unresolved D. CDR1 is MGHRA, CDR2 YSYEKL, per germline. Deletions cut 1 base from V and 8 bases from J, with 8 bases between. CDR3 length: 13 amino acids. The CDR3 is CASSQGSWEKLFF. The CDR3 DNA reads as TGCGCCAGCAGCCAAGGGAGTTGGGAAAAACTGTTTTTT.

The V gene is TRBV7-2, the J gene TRBJ1-6; 7 bases fit TRBD1. The CDR3 extends over 15 amino acids. V was pared by 2 bases and J by 7 bases, with 5 bases of the junction left unmatched. Germline-derived CDR1 and CDR2 are SGHTA and FQGNSA. The CDR3 reads CASSLRRTGNSPLHF. CDR3 DNA: TGTGCCAGCAGCTTACGTAGGACAGGCAATTCACCCCTCCACTTT.

The chain is built from TRBV7-2 and TRBJ2-4, with D unclear. Deletions cut 3 bases from V and 9 bases from J, with 12 bases between. The CDR3 is 13 residues long. Germline V gene data show CDR1 as SGHTA and CDR2 as FQGNSA. The CDR3 DNA follows: TGTGCCAGCAGCTTCCCCGAGGCAGGCATTCAGTACTTC. Protein: CASSFPEAGIQYF.

This clone was detected only once. In this CDR3 the conserved last residue, phenylalanine or tryptophan, is missing, so a read error is likely. V usage is TRBV6-5 and J usage is TRBJ2-7, with 9 bases aligning to TRBD2. Germline V gives CDR1 MNHEY, CDR2 SVGAGI. The length of the CDR3 is 15 residues. The V and J ends lost 5 bases and 2 bases, in that order; junction bases with no gene match: 7. In DNA form, the CDR3 reads TGTGCCAGCAGTCTGTCCGCGGGAGGGGCCTACGAGCAGTACCTC. This translates into CASSLSAGGAYEQYL.

The chain employs TRBV18 and TRBJ1-4, with D tentatively TRBD1 (5 bases). From germline, CDR1 is KGHSH and CDR2 LQKENI. Trimming took 4 bases from V and 6 from J, leaving 15 bases between them. This CDR3 has 15 amino acids. The DNA of the CDR3 is TGTGCCAGCTCACTGAGTGTGGGGGACCATGAAAAACTGTTTTTT. Translation gives CASSLSVGDHEKLFF.

This clone was seen a single time. The J gene is TRBJ2-5, the V gene TRBV30; D is tentatively TRBD1 or TRBD2 (5 bases each). CDR1 and CDR2 (germline): GTSNPN, SVGIG (reference sequence). V dropped 3 bases and J dropped 9 bases, with 17 bases sitting between them. The CDR3 is made up of 13 amino acids. CDR3 DNA: TGTGCCTGGAGCCCTACCCCGGGGCTGGCCCAGTACTTC. This encodes CAWSPTPGLAQYF.

This clone was counted a few times. The chain is built from TRBV9 and TRBJ2-1, with 9 bases lining up with TRBD1. The J segment lost 3 bases and the V segment lost 2 bases, leaving 9 bases of the junction unmatched. The CDR3 has 17 amino acids. Germline CDR1 reads SGDLS; CDR2 reads YYNGEE. CDR3 sequence: CASSVALGQGFYNEQFF. The CDR3 DNA follows: TGTGCCAGCAGCGTGGCCCTCGGACAGGGGTTCTACAATGAGCAGTTCTTC.

The chain carries TRBV30 and TRBJ1-6; TRBD1 agrees at 9 bases. The V gene's germline CDR1 is GTSNPN and CDR2 SVGIG (reference sequence). The CDR3 runs to 16 residues. J lost 12 bases, V lost 2 bases, and 14 bases had no gene match. DNA of the CDR3: TGTGCCTGGAGTCGAGCCCTGGGACAGGGTTATGGACCCCTCCACTTT. This sequence encodes CAWSRALGQGYGPLHF.

The J gene is TRBJ2-7, the V gene TRBV29-1, with D uncertain. The length of the CDR3 is 11 residues. The germline V gene encodes CDR1 SQVTM and CDR2 ANQGSEA. Trimming cost V 6 bases and J 2 bases, with 8 bases left between them. In DNA form, the CDR3 reads TGCAGCGTCCAAGGCGCCTACGAGCAGTACTTC. Its protein is CSVQGAYEQYF.

The gene calls are TRBV10-2 and TRBJ2-3; 12 positions match TRBD1. Germline values: CDR1 WSHSY, CDR2 SAAADI. J gave up 1 base and V 8 bases, and 7 bases lay outside the gene matches. This CDR3 spans 16 amino acids. The CDR3 protein is CASAGGTGGGTDTQYF. CDR3 DNA sequence: TGCGCCAGCGCGGGGGGGACAGGGGGCGGCACAGATACGCAGTATTTT.

This chain joins TRBV29-1 and TRBJ2-5, with 7 nucleotides matching TRBD1. The germline V gene has CDR1 SQVTM and CDR2 ANQGSEA. Trimming at V came to 4 bases and at J to 4 bases, leaving 6 bases not matched to a gene. This CDR3 is 13 amino acids long. The CDR3 bases are TGCAGCGTTGGTGTAGGGGGCGTAGAGACCCAGTACTTC. This translates into CSVGVGGVETQYF.

This rearrangement joins TRBV11-2 to TRBJ2-5, with 10 bases lining up with TRBD2. The CDR3 is 16 residues long. V gave up 4 bases and J gave up 2 bases; unmatched junction bases: 7. From germline, CDR1 is SGHAT and CDR2 FQNNGV. The CDR3 sequence is CASSSSGLAVQETQYF. In DNA, the CDR3 is TGTGCCAGCAGCTCTTCAGGACTAGCGGTACAAGAGACCCAGTACTTC. The full variable domain, rest sourced from reference TRBV11-2 and TRBJ2-5, is EAGVAQSPRYKIIEKRQSVAFWCNPISGHATLYWYQQILGQGPKLLIQFQNNGVVDDSQLPKDRFSAERLKGVDSTLKIQPAKLEDSAVYLCASSSSGLAVQETQYFGPGTRLLVL.

The rearrangement uses TRBV14 and TRBJ1-1; D gene uncertain. Trimming shortened V by 1 base and J by 8 bases, and 5 bases separated the two germline ends. CDR1 is SGHDN, CDR2 FVKESK, per germline. CDR3 length: 11 amino acids. The CDR3 DNA is TGTGCCAGCAGCCAAGGGCTGGAAGCTTTCTTT. It specifies CASSQGLEAFF.